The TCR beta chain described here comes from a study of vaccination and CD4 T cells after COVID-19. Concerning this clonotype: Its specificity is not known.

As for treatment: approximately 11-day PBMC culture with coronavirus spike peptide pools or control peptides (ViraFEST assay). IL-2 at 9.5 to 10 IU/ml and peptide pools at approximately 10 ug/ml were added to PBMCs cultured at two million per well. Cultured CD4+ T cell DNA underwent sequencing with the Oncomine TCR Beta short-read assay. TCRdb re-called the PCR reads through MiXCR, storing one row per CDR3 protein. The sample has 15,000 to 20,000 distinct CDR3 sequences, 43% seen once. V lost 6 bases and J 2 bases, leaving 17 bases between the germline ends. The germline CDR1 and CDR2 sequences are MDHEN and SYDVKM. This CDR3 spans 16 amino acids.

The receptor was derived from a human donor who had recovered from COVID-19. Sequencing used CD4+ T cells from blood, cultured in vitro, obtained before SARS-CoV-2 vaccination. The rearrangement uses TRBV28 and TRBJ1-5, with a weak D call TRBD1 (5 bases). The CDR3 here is CASSSQVVGGNQPQHF. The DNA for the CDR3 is TGTGCCAGCAGCTCCCAGGTGGTGGGGGGCAATCAGCCCCAGCATTTT.